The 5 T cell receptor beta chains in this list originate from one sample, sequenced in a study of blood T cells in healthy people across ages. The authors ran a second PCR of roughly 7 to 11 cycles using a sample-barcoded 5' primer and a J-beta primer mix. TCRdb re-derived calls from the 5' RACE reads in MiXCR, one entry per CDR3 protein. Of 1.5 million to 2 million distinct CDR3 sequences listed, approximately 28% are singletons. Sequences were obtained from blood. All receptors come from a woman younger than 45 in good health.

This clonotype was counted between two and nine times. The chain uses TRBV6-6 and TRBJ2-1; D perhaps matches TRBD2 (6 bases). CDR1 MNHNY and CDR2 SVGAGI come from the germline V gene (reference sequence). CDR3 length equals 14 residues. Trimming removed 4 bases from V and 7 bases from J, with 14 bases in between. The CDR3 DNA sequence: TGTGCCAGCAGTTCAGCTAGCGTATATAATGAGCAGTTCTTC. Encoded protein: CASSSASVYNEQFF.

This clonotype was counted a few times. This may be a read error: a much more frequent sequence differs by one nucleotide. The CDR3 DNA is TGTGCCATCAGTGGGCGGGAGAGCTCCTACAATGGGCAGTTCTTC. This sequence encodes CAISGRESSYNGQFF. V and J are TRBV10-3 and TRBJ2-1; TRBD2 agrees at 7 bases. Germline CDR1 is ENHRY and CDR2 is SYGVKD. The CDR3 consists of 15 residues.

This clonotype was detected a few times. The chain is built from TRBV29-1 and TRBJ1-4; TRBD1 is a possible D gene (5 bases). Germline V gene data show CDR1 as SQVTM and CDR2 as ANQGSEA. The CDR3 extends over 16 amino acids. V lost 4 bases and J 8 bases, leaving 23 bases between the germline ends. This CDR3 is CSVVIRFEGPKEKLFF. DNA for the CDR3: TGCAGCGTTGTGATTCGGTTTGAGGGGCCGAAAGAAAAACTGTTTTTT. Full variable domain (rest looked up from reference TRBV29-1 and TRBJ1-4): SAVISQKPSRDICQRGTSLTIQCQVDSQVTMMFWYRQQPGQSLTLIATANQGSEATYESGFVIDKFPISRPNLTFSTLTVSNMSPEDSSIYLCSVVIRFEGPKEKLFFGSGTQLSVL.

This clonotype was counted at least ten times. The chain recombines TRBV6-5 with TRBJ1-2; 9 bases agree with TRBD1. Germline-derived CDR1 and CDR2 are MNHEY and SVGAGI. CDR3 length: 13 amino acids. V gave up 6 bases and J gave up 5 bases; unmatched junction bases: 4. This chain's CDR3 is CASRTGTGYGYTF. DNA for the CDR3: TGTGCCAGCAGGACCGGGACAGGGTATGGCTACACCTTC.

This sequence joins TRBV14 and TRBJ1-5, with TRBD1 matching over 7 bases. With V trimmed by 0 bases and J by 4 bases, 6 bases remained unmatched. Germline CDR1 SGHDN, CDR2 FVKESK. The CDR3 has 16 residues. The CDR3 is CASSQDQQGSNQPQHF. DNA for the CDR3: TGTGCCAGCAGCCAAGATCAACAGGGGTCGAATCAGCCCCAGCATTTT.